These 25 T cell receptor beta chains share one sample of origin, sequenced in a study of shared clonotypes between healthy human individuals. Repertoires were generated with immunoSEQ multiplex PCR, while TCRdb's copy carries only in-frame clones and drops some. In the table there are about 2 million clones, about 95% of which are singletons. Only CD45RO-negative cells positively selected for CCR7 counted as naive CD8 cells, so terminally differentiated effector memory CD45RA+ cells were excluded. The sample comprised naive CD8+ T cells sorted from blood. These receptors all come from a man between 18 and 35 years old in good health.

The chain employs TRBV6-1 and TRBJ2-2; 10 bases align to TRBD2. Germline CDR1 and CDR2: MNHNS and SASEGT. CDR3 size: 19 residues. After removal of 0 bases from V and 7 bases from J, the junction contained 14 bases not matched to a gene. In nucleotides, the CDR3 is TGTGCCAGCAGTGAAGCGAAAGAGCTAGCGGGGGACCGTGACGGGGAGCTGTTTTTT. It translates to CASSEAKELAGDRDGELFF.

This chain uses TRBV29-1 with TRBJ1-2; 8 positions agree with TRBD1. CDR1 is SQVTM and CDR2 is ANQGSEA in the germline V gene. The CDR3 length is 16 residues. J was trimmed by 5 bases and V by 1 base; bases with no gene match: 12. DNA for the CDR3: TGCAGCGTTGAAGGGGGACAGGCGTCGGGGGCGTATGGCTACACCTTC. This translates into CSVEGGQASGAYGYTF.

This rearrangement joins TRBV19 to TRBJ1-1, with D maybe TRBD1 (6 bases). CDR1 is LNHDA and CDR2 is SQIVND in the germline V gene (reference sequence). This CDR3 has 14 residues. Trimming removed 10 bases from V and 0 bases from J, with 15 bases in between. This chain's CDR3 is CATVDSSMNTEAFF. CDR3 sequence (DNA): TGTGCCACCGTGGACAGCTCCATGAACACTGAAGCTTTCTTT.

The J gene is TRBJ2-2, the V gene TRBV15, with a weak D call TRBD2 (6 bases). The CDR3 is made up of 15 amino acids. Germline V gives CDR1 LNHNV, CDR2 YYDKDF (reference sequence). Trimming took 3 bases from V and 7 from J, leaving 15 bases between them. DNA of the CDR3: TGTGCCACCAGCAGGACTTCGGCGCGGGACGGGGAGCTGTTTTTT. It encodes CATSRTSARDGELFF.

V gene TRBV4-1 combines with J gene TRBJ1-6; no clear D. Germline V gives CDR1 MGHRA, CDR2 YSYEKL. Trimming removed 0 bases at V and 8 bases at J, with 8 bases between. This CDR3 spans 14 amino acids. Here the CDR3 reads CASSQDSGDSPLHF. The CDR3 DNA is TGCGCCAGCAGCCAAGATTCGGGAGATTCACCCCTCCACTTT.

The CDR3 DNA follows: TGTGCCAGCAGTTTGGGTTACGATACGCAGTATTTT. It encodes CASSLGYDTQYF. V is TRBV27 and J is TRBJ2-3; D gene unclear. The CDR3 extends over 12 amino acids. CDR1 is MNHEY, CDR2 SMNVEV, per germline (reference sequence). V was cut by 3 bases and J by 6 bases, with 7 bases left in between.

The rearrangement joins TRBV7-8 to TRBJ2-7, with 8 bases that match TRBD1. The CDR3 has 15 residues. Germline CDR1 and CDR2: SGHVS and FQNEAQ. The J segment lost 0 bases and the V segment lost 5 bases, leaving 6 bases of the junction unmatched. Written as DNA, the CDR3 is TGTGCCAGCAGCACCGGACAGGGTCCCTCCTACGAGCAGTACTTC. Residues: CASSTGQGPSYEQYF.

This clone was seen only once. The chain uses TRBV6-6 and TRBJ1-2, with D possibly TRBD1 on 6 matching bases. The germline CDR1 and CDR2 sequences are MNHNY and SVGAGI (reference sequence). The CDR3 is made up of 15 amino acids. V shed 5 bases and J shed 3 bases, with 16 bases lying between them. CDR3 nucleotides: TGTGCCAGCAGTACGCCACAGGGATTTCACTATGGCTACACCTTC. Protein product: CASSTPQGFHYGYTF.

In DNA form, the CDR3 reads TGTGCCAGCAGCCGCCCCCGGGACAACCAAGAGACCCAGTACTTC. It codes for CASSRPRDNQETQYF. This rearrangement joins TRBV13 to TRBJ2-5, with a possible D match to TRBD1 (6 bases). Germline CDR1 is PRHDT and CDR2 is FYEKMQ (reference sequence). The CDR3 contains 15 residues. The V end was cut by 5 bases, the J end by 0 bases, with 13 bases between.

A note on this clone: Other DNA sequences from this sample encode an identical CDR3 as well. The chain employs TRBV15 and TRBJ1-5, with TRBD1 identical over 7 bases. J was trimmed by 6 bases and V by 5 bases; bases with no gene match: 1. From germline, CDR1 is LNHNV and CDR2 YYDKDF (reference sequence). The CDR3 contains 12 residues. The CDR3 reads CATSSGGQPQHF. In DNA, the CDR3 is TGTGCCACCAGCTCAGGGGGTCAGCCCCAGCATTTT.

This rearrangement joins TRBV19 to TRBJ2-7, with D uncertain. V lost 3 bases to trimming and J lost 2 bases, with 8 bases between them. The CDR3 has 13 residues. Germline V lookup: CDR1 LNHDA, CDR2 SQIVND (reference sequence). CDR3 amino acids: CASSIGAPYEQYF. In nucleotides, the CDR3 is TGTGCCAGTAGTATTGGTGCCCCCTACGAGCAGTACTTC.

J is TRBJ2-7 and V is TRBV11-3; 7 nucleotides agree with TRBD1. Germline lookup yields CDR1 SGHNT and CDR2 YENEEA. The V and J ends lost 5 bases and 5 bases, in that order; junction bases with no gene match: 6. CDR3 length: 13 residues. For the CDR3, the DNA is TGTGCCAGCAGCAGGGACAGTAGGGACGAGCAGTACTTC. Its translation is CASSRDSRDEQYF.

This chain uses TRBV29-1 with TRBJ2-7; 7 nucleotides align to TRBD1. V lost 4 bases and J lost 3; bases outside the gene matches: 9. Germline V lookup: CDR1 SQVTM, CDR2 ANQGSEA. The CDR3 contains 14 residues. The CDR3 DNA reads TGCAGCGTTGTACCTGGGGGACAGCGCTACGAGCAGTACTTC. Amino acids: CSVVPGGQRYEQYF.

The chain uses TRBV28 and TRBJ2-7, with D perhaps TRBD1 (6 bases). The V gene lost 5 bases and the J gene lost 0 bases, with 11 bases spanning the gap. Looked up from germline, CDR1 is MDHEN and CDR2 is SYDVKM. CDR3 length equals 14 residues. The CDR3 here is CASSDRISSYEQYF. The DNA of the CDR3 is TGTGCCAGCAGTGACAGGATTTCCTCCTACGAGCAGTACTTC. The variable domain in full, completed from reference TRBV28 and TRBJ2-7, reads DVKVTQSSRYLVKRTGEKVFLECVQDMDHENMFWYRQDPGLGLRLIYFSYDVKMKEKGDIPEGYSVSREKKERFSLILESASTNQTSMYLCASSDRISSYEQYFGPGTRLTVT.

Notes on this clone: Its ends do not fully match the called genes, so a read error is possible. The chain joins TRBV5-1 to TRBJ1-1; 9 nucleotides align to TRBD1. The CDR3 is made up of 16 amino acids. CDR1 and CDR2 (germline): SGHRS, YFSETQ. This chain's CDR3 is CASSFGRQGGNPEAFF. The CDR3 DNA reads TGCGCCAGCAGCTTCGGACGACAGGGGGGGAACCCTGAAGCTTTCTTT. The variable domain in full, with the rest retrieved from reference TRBV5-1 and TRBJ1-1, is KAGVTQTPRYLIKTRGQQVTLSCSPISGHRSVSWYQQTPGQGLQFLFEYFSETQRNKGNFPGRFSGRQFSNSRSEMNVSTLELGDSALYLCASSFGRQGGNPEAFFGQGTRLTVV.

Note on this clone: In the same sample, other DNA sequences code for this CDR3. V usage is TRBV6-6 and J usage is TRBJ2-1; D is tentatively TRBD1 or TRBD2 (5 bases each). V lost 8 bases and J lost 1, with 6 bases in between. CDR1 is MNHNY, CDR2 SVGAGI, per germline (reference sequence). The CDR3 has 12 residues. The CDR3 DNA is TGTGCCAGCGGGGGTTCCTACAATGAGCAGTTCTTC. Amino acids: CASGGSYNEQFF.

As regards this clone: This sample includes further DNA sequences coding for the same CDR3. V gene TRBV9 combines with J gene TRBJ1-4, with D perhaps TRBD1 (5 bases). Germline-derived CDR1 and CDR2 are SGDLS and YYNGEE. The CDR3 spans 14 residues. Trimming took off 0 bases at V and 5 bases at J, with 8 bases between the two ends. CDR3 nucleotide sequence: TGTGCCAGCAGCGTAGGAGGGGAAAATGAAAAACTGTTTTTT. This gives the protein CASSVGGENEKLFF.

As concerns this clone: Other DNA sequences within the sample encode an identical CDR3. J is TRBJ2-7 and V is TRBV4-3; D not certain. Germline V gene data show CDR1 as LGHNA and CDR2 as YSLEER. The CDR3 has 13 amino acids. The V end was cut by 1 base, the J end by 3 bases, with 7 bases between. The CDR3 sequence is CASSQGTDYEQYF. CDR3 in DNA: TGCGCCAGCAGCCAAGGCACGGACTACGAGCAGTACTTC.

V gene TRBV27 combines with J gene TRBJ2-7; 9 nucleotides align to TRBD2. The CDR3 is 16 amino acids. Germline CDR1 reads MNHEY; CDR2 reads SMNVEV (reference sequence). V lost 4 bases, J lost 3 bases, and 10 bases stayed unmatched. CDR3 nucleotides: TGTGCCAGCAGTTCCAGATTAGCGGGGGATCACTACGAGCAGTACTTC. Its translation: CASSSRLAGDHYEQYF.

J is TRBJ2-2 and V is TRBV5-6; D call uncertain. The germline V and J ends were trimmed by 2 bases and 0 bases, with 11 bases remaining between them. This CDR3 comprises 16 residues. The germline CDR1 and CDR2 sequences are SGHDT and YYEEEE. CDR3 nucleotide sequence: TGTGCCAGCAGCTTTTATGGGGAATCGAACACCGGGGAGCTGTTTTTT. Residues: CASSFYGESNTGELFF.

The gene calls are TRBV6-6 and TRBJ2-3; D is unresolved. The CDR3 loop spans 15 amino acids. Trimming shortened V by 2 bases and J by 1 base, and 10 bases separated the two germline ends. The germline gives CDR1 MNHNY, CDR2 SVGAGI (reference sequence). The CDR3 DNA follows: TGTGCCAGCAGTTACGGTAGATCGGGCACAGATACGCAGTATTTT. It encodes CASSYGRSGTDTQYF.

Comments on this clone: Other DNA sequences in this sample translate to the same CDR3. V gene TRBV6-6 combines with J gene TRBJ2-3; no reliable D call. The V gene lost 6 bases and the J gene lost 4 bases, with 8 bases spanning the gap. The CDR3 is 12 residues long. The germline V gene has CDR1 MNHNY and CDR2 SVGAGI (reference sequence). The CDR3 is CASSPPADTQYF. CDR3 in DNA: TGTGCCAGCAGCCCTCCCGCAGATACGCAGTATTTT.

The chain combines TRBV19 with TRBJ2-7, with 8 bases aligning to TRBD2. Germline V gene lookup returns CDR1 LNHDA and CDR2 SQIVND (reference sequence). After removal of 8 bases from V and 1 base from J, the junction contained 4 bases not matched to a gene. The CDR3 spans 13 residues. DNA of the CDR3: TGTGCCAGTCGGGGCGGGGGGTCCTACGAGCAGTACTTC. Translated, it gives CASRGGGSYEQYF.

V gene TRBV7-2 combines with J gene TRBJ1-1, with D perhaps matching TRBD1 (5 bases). The CDR3 loop spans 14 amino acids. Trimming took 5 bases from V and 2 from J, leaving 12 bases between them. The V gene's germline CDR1 is SGHTA and CDR2 FQGNSA. Here the CDR3 DNA reads TGTGCCAGCAGCCAGGGTAGCTCAAACACTGAAGCTTTCTTT. Encoded protein: CASSQGSSNTEAFF.

The V and J genes are TRBV4-3 and TRBJ2-7; D is possibly TRBD1 or TRBD2 (5 bases each). CDR1 LGHNA and CDR2 YSLEER come from the germline V gene. The CDR3 contains 18 residues. V was cut by 6 bases and J by 0 bases, with 24 bases left in between. The CDR3 DNA is TGCGCCAGCAGAGACAGAGGTAGAGGGTGGCCCATCTCCTACGAGCAGTACTTC. This sequence encodes CASRDRGRGWPISYEQYF.